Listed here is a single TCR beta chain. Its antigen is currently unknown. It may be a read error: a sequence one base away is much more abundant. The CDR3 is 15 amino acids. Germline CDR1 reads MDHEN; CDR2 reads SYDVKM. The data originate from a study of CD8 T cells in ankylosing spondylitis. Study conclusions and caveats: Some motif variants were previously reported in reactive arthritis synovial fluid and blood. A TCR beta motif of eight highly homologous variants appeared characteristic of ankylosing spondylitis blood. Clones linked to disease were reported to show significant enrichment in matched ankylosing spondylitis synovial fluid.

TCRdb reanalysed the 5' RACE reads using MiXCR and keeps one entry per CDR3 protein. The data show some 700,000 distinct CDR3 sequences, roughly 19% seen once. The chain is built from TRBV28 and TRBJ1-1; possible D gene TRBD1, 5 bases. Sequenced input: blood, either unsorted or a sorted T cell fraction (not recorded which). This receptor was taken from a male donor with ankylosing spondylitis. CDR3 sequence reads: CSSRPQTAFNTEAFF. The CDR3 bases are TGTTCCAGCAGACCTCAGACAGCATTCAACACTGAAGCTTTCTTT.